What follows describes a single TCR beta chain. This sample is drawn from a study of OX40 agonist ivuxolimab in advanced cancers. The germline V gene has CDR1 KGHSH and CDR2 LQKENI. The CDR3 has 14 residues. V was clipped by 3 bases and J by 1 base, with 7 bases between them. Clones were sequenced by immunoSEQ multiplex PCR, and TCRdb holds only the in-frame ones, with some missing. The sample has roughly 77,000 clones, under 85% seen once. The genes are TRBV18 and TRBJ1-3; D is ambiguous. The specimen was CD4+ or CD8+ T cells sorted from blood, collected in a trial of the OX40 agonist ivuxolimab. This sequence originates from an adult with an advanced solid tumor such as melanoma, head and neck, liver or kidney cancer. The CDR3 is CASSPGRSGNTIYF. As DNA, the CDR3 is TGTGCCAGCTCACCCGGACGGTCTGGAAACACCATATATTTT.